This T cell receptor (beta chain) stems from a study of shared clonotypes between healthy human individuals. Study-wide points: A generally larger estimated richness was seen in naive subsets than in memory subsets.

As regards this clone: Its antigen remains unidentified.

Germline lookup yields CDR1 SGHDT and CDR2 YYEEEE. Trimming left V 2 bases short and J 8 bases short, with 7 bases between. The CDR3 spans 12 residues. It was at deep level that the assay was run. Assay: immunoSEQ multiplex PCR; the TCRdb copy retains only in-frame clones and omits some. Here the sample spans under 1,100,000 clones, 70% to 80% being singletons. The clonotype was recovered from a man in his late teens or twenties in good health. Some clones in this sample may be carry-over from other donors' samples. The V call is TRBV5-6, the J call TRBJ2-2; D not resolved. Sample: memory CD4+ T cells from PBMCs. The subset: CD45RA-negative fraction. The CDR3: CASSFLMGELFF. In nucleotides, the CDR3 is TGTGCCAGCAGCTTTCTGATGGGGGAGCTGTTTTTT.